What follows are 29 T cell receptor beta chains derived from one specimen sequenced in a study of OX40 agonist ivuxolimab in advanced cancers. Assay used: immunoSEQ multiplex PCR; TCRdb lists only in-frame clones, some missing. The profile shows tens of thousands of clones, 70% to 90% of them singletons. Sequencing used CD4+ or CD8+ T cells sorted from blood, obtained in a trial of the OX40 agonist ivuxolimab. The origin of the receptors is an adult with an advanced solid tumor such as melanoma, head and neck, liver or kidney cancer.

The V and J genes are TRBV5-1 and TRBJ1-1, with D unclear. This CDR3 has 17 amino acids. Germline lookup yields CDR1 SGHRS and CDR2 YFSETQ. Trimming removed 4 bases at V and 0 bases at J, with 19 bases between. The CDR3 spells CASSPTRGSGVNTEAFF. The DNA for the CDR3 is TGCGCCAGCAGCCCTACCCGTGGATCGGGAGTGAACACTGAAGCTTTCTTT.

This clone was seen a single time. The chain couples TRBV10-3 to TRBJ1-1; maybe TRBD1 (6 bases). The V gene lost 0 bases and the J gene lost 8 bases, with 10 bases spanning the gap. Germline V gene lookup returns CDR1 ENHRY and CDR2 SYGVKD. The CDR3 is 13 residues long. The CDR3 here is CAISESPQGEAFF. The CDR3 DNA follows: TGTGCCATCAGTGAGTCGCCCCAGGGGGAAGCTTTCTTT.

The DNA for the CDR3 is TGCAGCGTGGGGGACTCCCGCCGAGGCGAGCAGTACTTC. Protein: CSVGDSRRGEQYF. The rearrangement links TRBV29-1 to TRBJ2-7; tentatively, D is TRBD2 (6 bases). The CDR3 sequence is 13 residues long. Germline V gene data show CDR1 as SQVTM and CDR2 as ANQGSEA. V was shortened by 6 bases and J by 6 bases, with 18 bases between the two germline ends.

The gene calls are TRBV2 and TRBJ2-7, with D uncertain. V was clipped by 6 bases and J by 2 bases, with 17 bases between them. Germline-derived CDR1 and CDR2 are SNHLY and FYNNEI. This CDR3 spans 15 amino acids. The CDR3 here is CASRETITVTYEQYF. CDR3 sequence (DNA): TGTGCCAGCAGGGAAACAATTACCGTGACCTACGAGCAGTACTTC.

This sequence joins TRBV5-5 and TRBJ1-4; unclear D gene. The CDR3 loop spans 16 amino acids. Germline V gives CDR1 SGHKS, CDR2 YYEKEE (reference sequence). Trimming left V 1 base short and J 5 bases short, with 15 bases between. CDR3: CASSLRPRKTNEKLFF. The CDR3 nucleotides are TGTGCCAGCAGCTTGAGGCCGAGGAAGACCAATGAAAAACTGTTTTTT.

This rearrangement joins TRBV5-4 to TRBJ2-7; 10 bases align to TRBD1. Trimming took 4 bases from V and 5 from J; bases not matched to a gene: 9. Germline V gene lookup returns CDR1 SGHNT and CDR2 YYREEE (reference sequence). This CDR3 is built from 15 residues. The DNA of the CDR3 is TGTGCCAGCAGCACCCTGACAGGGGGCGTGAACGAGCAGTACTTC. Translated: CASSTLTGGVNEQYF.

This clone was counted only a few times. V usage is TRBV5-1 and J usage is TRBJ1-4, with a weak D call TRBD1 (6 bases). V lost 0 bases, J lost 4 bases, and 7 bases lay in between. In germline, CDR1 is SGHRS, CDR2 YFSETQ. The CDR3 length is 14 residues. CDR3 sequence (DNA): TGCGCCAGCAGCTTGGGACAGGTTAATGAAAAACTGTTTTTT. It is translated as CASSLGQVNEKLFF.

This clone was counted a single time. V and J are TRBV19 and TRBJ1-1; no reliable D call. Trimming stripped 2 bases from V and 1 base from J, with 17 bases between. CDR1 LNHDA and CDR2 SQIVND come from the germline V gene (reference sequence). This CDR3 contains 17 residues. CDR3 DNA sequence: TGTGCCAGTAGTATAACGATCAGGAGGCGAGGGAACACTGAAGCTTTCTTT. It specifies CASSITIRRRGNTEAFF.

The chain joins TRBV7-9 to TRBJ2-5; 7 nucleotides align to TRBD2. J was trimmed by 8 bases and V by 5 bases; bases with no gene match: 8. CDR3 length: 13 residues. Germline assignment: CDR1 SEHNR and CDR2 FQNEAQ (reference sequence). The DNA for the CDR3 is TGTGCCAGCAGCAGGGCTAGCGGACCTACCCAGTACTTC. It is translated as CASSRASGPTQYF. Based on the CDR3 plus reference TRBV7-9 and TRBJ2-5, the full variable domain is DTGVSQNPRHKITKRGQNVTFRCDPISEHNRLYWYRQTLGQGPEFLTYFQNEAQLEKSRLLSDRFSAERPKGSFSTLEIQRTEQGDSAMYLCASSRASGPTQYFGPGTRLLVL.

V and J are TRBV10-3 and TRBJ1-1; 11 bases are shared with TRBD1. Germline V gene data show CDR1 as ENHRY and CDR2 as SYGVKD. The CDR3 consists of 12 residues. After removal of 10 bases from V and 7 bases from J, the junction contained 5 bases not matched to a gene. The CDR3 nucleotides read TGTGCCACCACCGGGACAGGGGGTGAAGCTTTCTTT. Translating it yields CATTGTGGEAFF.

This clone was recorded once. The CDR3 sequence is CASSLSGNNYGYTF. The CDR3 nucleotides read TGCGCCAGCAGCCTCAGCGGAAACAACTATGGCTACACCTTC. The V gene is TRBV5-1, the J gene TRBJ1-2; D is unclear. Looked up from germline, CDR1 is SGHRS and CDR2 is YFSETQ. The V end lost 4 bases, the J end lost 2 bases, and 12 bases lay between the germline ends. The CDR3 is made up of 14 amino acids.

This chain links TRBV7-2 with TRBJ2-3; 14 bases align to TRBD2. The J segment lost 3 bases and the V segment lost 2 bases, leaving 7 bases of the junction unmatched. This CDR3 has 18 amino acids. Germline lookup yields CDR1 SGHTA and CDR2 FQGNSA. CDR3 DNA: TGTGCCAGCAGCTTAACTGCGACTAGCGGGGGGGCAACAGATACGCAGTATTTT. Its translation: CASSLTATSGGATDTQYF.

This chain connects TRBV2 to TRBJ2-7; D possibly uses TRBD1 or TRBD2 (6 bases each). This CDR3 has 12 amino acids. V lost 5 bases, J lost 7 bases, and 12 bases lay in between. Germline loops: CDR1 SNHLY, CDR2 FYNNEI. The CDR3 region is CASSQGGREQYF. In DNA, the CDR3 is TGTGCCAGCAGTCAAGGGGGGAGGGAGCAGTACTTC.

This clone was counted once. This chain connects TRBV18 to TRBJ1-1; TRBD1 matches 8 bases. Looked up from germline, CDR1 is KGHSH and CDR2 is LQKENI. The CDR3 is 15 amino acids. The V and J ends lost 8 bases and 6 bases, in that order; junction bases with no gene match: 14. CDR3: CASTLQGQVRAEAFF. In nucleotides, the CDR3 is TGTGCCAGCACATTGCAGGGACAGGTGCGCGCTGAAGCTTTCTTT. Supplemented by reference TRBV18 and TRBJ1-1, the full variable domain reads NAGVMQNPRHLVRRRGQEARLRCSPMKGHSHVYWYRQLPEEGLKFMVYLQKENIIDESGMPKERFSAEFPKEGPSILRIQQVVRGDSAAYFCASTLQGQVRAEAFFGQGTRLTVV.

The rearrangement uses TRBV7-9 and TRBJ2-4; D ambiguous. V dropped 4 bases and J dropped 0 bases, with 16 bases sitting between them. This CDR3 is 17 amino acids long. Per germline, CDR1 SEHNR and CDR2 FQNEAQ (reference sequence). The DNA for the CDR3 is TGTGCCAGCAGCTCACAAGGGCTCCTCCTAGCCAAAAACATTCAGTACTTC. Its translation is CASSSQGLLLAKNIQYF.

This chain uses TRBV7-8 with TRBJ1-2, with 10 bases that match TRBD1. J lost 5 bases, V lost 5 bases, and 11 bases had no gene match. CDR1 SGHVS and CDR2 FQNEAQ come from the germline V gene. This CDR3 spans 16 amino acids. CDR3 loop: CASSPQTGQGLYGYTF. In DNA, the CDR3 is TGTGCCAGCAGCCCCCAGACGGGACAGGGGCTTTATGGCTACACCTTC.

This clone appeared a single time. The chain is built from TRBV21-1 and TRBJ2-7; TRBD2 is the table's D call and was not checked against the DNA. TRBV21-1 is annotated as a pseudogene. This CDR3 comprises 12 residues. CDR3 coding DNA: TGTGCCAGCAGCCAAGCGCAGCGAAAGCAGTACTTC. This encodes CASSQAQRKQYF.

This clone was found a few times. The chain combines TRBV7-2 with TRBJ2-5; 7 positions match TRBD1. The DNA end is a closer match to TRBJ2-7, so the J assignment may be wrong. The CDR3 runs 14 residues. Germline lookup yields CDR1 SGHTA and CDR2 FQGNSA. The CDR3: CASRLTGANYEQYF. Written as DNA, the CDR3 is TGTGCCAGCAGACTTACAGGGGCGAACTACGAGCAGTACTTC.

This clone occurred a few times. V gene TRBV10-3 combines with J gene TRBJ2-1; 8 bases fit TRBD2. Looked up from germline, CDR1 is ENHRY and CDR2 is SYGVKD. V shed 7 bases, J shed 8 bases, and the junction held 13 bases outside the gene matches. CDR3 length: 15 amino acids. The CDR3 protein is CAINQPSGSSDEQFF. Here the CDR3 DNA reads TGTGCCATCAATCAACCCAGCGGGAGCAGCGATGAGCAGTTCTTC.

This clone was detected a few times. This chain joins TRBV30 and TRBJ1-1, with D perhaps matching TRBD1 (5 bases). Germline CDR1 GTSNPN, CDR2 SVGIG (reference sequence). This CDR3 contains 14 residues. V was clipped by 5 bases and J by 7 bases, with 20 bases between them. The CDR3 region has the DNA TGTGCCTGGTCAAGTATCCTTGGAAGGGGTGAAGCTTTCTTT. Its protein product is CAWSSILGRGEAFF.

The rearrangement links TRBV9 to TRBJ2-3, with TRBD1 identical over 12 bases. The CDR3 runs 18 residues. Germline V gene sequence: CDR1 SGDLS, CDR2 YYNGEE. The junction had 15 bases not matched to a gene; V was cut back by 5 bases and J by 5 bases. CDR3 bases: TGTGCCAGCAGTCCTGACGGAGGGGGACAGGGGGCCAGAGATACGCAGTATTTT. Its protein product is CASSPDGGGQGARDTQYF.

CDR3 nucleotide sequence: TGTGCCAGCTCACGAGGACGAGGAGGCGAGACCCAGTACTTC. Its protein is CASSRGRGGETQYF. V gene TRBV18 combines with J gene TRBJ2-5; a weak D match, TRBD2 (5 bases). V lost 4 bases and J 5 bases, leaving 14 bases between the germline ends. The CDR3 is made up of 14 amino acids. Germline-derived CDR1 and CDR2 are KGHSH and LQKENI.

The table lists this clone with a count of one. The chain employs TRBV4-2 and TRBJ2-5; D remains ambiguous. Trimming shortened V by 3 bases and J by 5 bases, and 10 bases separated the two germline ends. Germline V gene data show CDR1 as LGHNA and CDR2 as YNFKEQ. The length of the CDR3 is 13 residues. The CDR3 DNA reads as TGTGCCAGCAGCCAGAGCCCGATGGAGACCCAGTACTTC. Translated, it gives CASSQSPMETQYF.

V and J are TRBV19 and TRBJ2-2; 10 positions match TRBD1. V was clipped by 8 bases and J by 5 bases; unmatched bases: 8. Germline loops: CDR1 LNHDA, CDR2 SQIVND (reference sequence). The CDR3 contains 15 residues. CDR3: CASLLRDRGTGELFF. DNA for the CDR3: TGTGCCAGTCTTCTCCGGGACAGGGGTACCGGGGAGCTGTTTTTT.

This chain links TRBV28 with TRBJ2-1; no clear D. Germline values: CDR1 MDHEN, CDR2 SYDVKM. With 3 bases removed from V and 2 bases from J, the gap between germline ends came to 11 bases. The CDR3 has 15 amino acids. The CDR3 sequence: CASSFGLFAYNEQFF. CDR3 bases: TGTGCCAGCAGTTTCGGTCTCTTTGCCTACAATGAGCAGTTCTTC.

CDR3 loop: CASSPTGVPVNEQYF. CDR3 sequence (DNA): TGTGCCAGCTCACCCACAGGGGTCCCCGTGAACGAGCAGTACTTC. The rearrangement joins TRBV18 to TRBJ2-5; 7 positions match TRBD1. The closer fit of TRBJ2-7 to the DNA end suggests the J call may be wrong. Germline CDR1 reads KGHSH; CDR2 reads LQKENI. CDR3 size: 15 residues.

This clone is a singleton in its sample. The chain combines TRBV6-4 with TRBJ2-7; 7 bases are a match to TRBD1. The germline CDR1 and CDR2 sequences are MRHNA and SNTAGT. The ends lost 10 bases at V and 0 bases at J; junction bases unmatched: 12. CDR3 length: 15 amino acids. The DNA of the CDR3 is TGTGCCACCAAGGGGGCCCGGGCCGTCTCCTACGAGCAGTACTTC. Translated: CATKGARAVSYEQYF.

This chain uses TRBV7-8 with TRBJ2-5; D possibly matches TRBD1 or TRBD2 (5 bases each). This CDR3 has 14 amino acids. V was shortened by 4 bases and J by 5 bases, with 14 bases between the two germline ends. CDR1 is SGHVS and CDR2 is FQNEAQ in the germline V gene. DNA for the CDR3: TGTGCCAGCAGCTCTGGGACCTCTGGGGAGACCCAGTACTTC. It codes for CASSSGTSGETQYF.

The J gene is TRBJ2-3, the V gene TRBV5-1; the match to TRBD1 covers 7 bases. V lost 4 bases and J lost 0; bases outside the gene matches: 17. The CDR3 length is 19 residues. In germline, CDR1 is SGHRS, CDR2 YFSETQ. The CDR3 is CASSKARAGGIPSTDTQYF. Written as DNA, the CDR3 is TGCGCCAGCAGCAAGGCCCGGGCAGGGGGAATACCTAGCACAGATACGCAGTATTTT.